Given below is one T cell receptor beta chain in context. No antigen is known for it. These data come from a study of T cell repertoires in cytomegalovirus infection. About the research overall: CMV epitopes in the study were HLA-C-restricted (recently identified) and HLA-B-restricted (well studied). Both a matching HLA type and CMV infection were indicated by public TCR beta signatures. Whole-study findings and limits: The study identified carriers of CMV plus the relevant HLA from cumulative public TCR beta family frequency. Dominating the ex vivo response were TCR beta clonotypes that were CMV-specific and HLA-C-restricted.

From the reads, TCRdb called clonotypes with MiXCR, one entry per CDR3 protein. The sample lists fewer than 1,000,000 distinct CDR3 sequences, around 29% occurring once. This CDR3 spans 13 amino acids. Trimming shortened V by 3 bases and J by 4 bases, and 13 bases separated the two germline ends. In germline, CDR1 is SQVTM, CDR2 ANQGSEA. This sample comprised cultured CD8+ T cells from PBMCs, obtained from culture after CMV antigen stimulation. The rearrangement uses TRBV29-1 and TRBJ2-7; TRBD1 is a possible D gene (6 bases). The sequence was obtained from a human donor in good health (CMV status not recorded). Some clones in this sample may be carry-over from other donors' samples. The CDR3 DNA sequence: TGCAGCGTTGAGTGGACCCAGGGGTACGAGCAGTACTTC. Translated: CSVEWTQGYEQYF.